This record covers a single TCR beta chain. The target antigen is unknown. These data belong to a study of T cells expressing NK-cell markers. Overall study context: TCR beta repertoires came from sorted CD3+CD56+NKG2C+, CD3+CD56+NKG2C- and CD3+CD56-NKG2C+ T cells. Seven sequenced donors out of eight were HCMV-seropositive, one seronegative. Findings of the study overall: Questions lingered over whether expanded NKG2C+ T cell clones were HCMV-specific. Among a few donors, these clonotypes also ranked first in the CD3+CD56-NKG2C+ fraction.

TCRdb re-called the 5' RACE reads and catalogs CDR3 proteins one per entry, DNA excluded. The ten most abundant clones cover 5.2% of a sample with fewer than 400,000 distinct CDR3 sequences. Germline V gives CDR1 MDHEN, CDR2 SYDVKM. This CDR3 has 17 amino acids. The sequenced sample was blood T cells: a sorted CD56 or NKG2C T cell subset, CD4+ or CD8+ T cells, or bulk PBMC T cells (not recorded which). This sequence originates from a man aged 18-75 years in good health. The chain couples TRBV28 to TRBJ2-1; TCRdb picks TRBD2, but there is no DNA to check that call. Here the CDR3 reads CASSGYTSGGSYNEQFF.